This T cell receptor (beta chain) was recorded in a study of PD-L1 blockade in urothelial cancer. Study-wide background: The authors examined blood 3 weeks (second dose) and 6 weeks after treatment start.

The CDR3 length is 15 residues. Germline CDR1 is SGHAT and CDR2 is FQNNGV. The ends were cut back, 0 bases at V and 8 bases at J, with 14 bases in the middle. Measured with immunoSEQ multiplex PCR; TCRdb has only the in-frame clones, and not every one. The sample comprises 30,000 or so clones, around 89% of which are singletons, and 6.5% to 8% rests with the top ten. Time point in this sample: peripheral blood 6 weeks after treatment start. Sample numbers ranged from 1 to 8 per patient, encompassing pretreatment and on-treatment collections. The chain uses TRBV11-2 and TRBJ2-1; tentatively, D is TRBD2 (5 bases). This material consisted of PBMCs, taken around atezolizumab (anti-PD-L1) treatment. The source is a man older than 75 with urothelial cancer. The CDR3 nucleotides are TGTGCCAGCAGCTTAGAATGGGGAGATAACTATGAGCAGTTCTTC. Translation gives CASSLEWGDNYEQFF.